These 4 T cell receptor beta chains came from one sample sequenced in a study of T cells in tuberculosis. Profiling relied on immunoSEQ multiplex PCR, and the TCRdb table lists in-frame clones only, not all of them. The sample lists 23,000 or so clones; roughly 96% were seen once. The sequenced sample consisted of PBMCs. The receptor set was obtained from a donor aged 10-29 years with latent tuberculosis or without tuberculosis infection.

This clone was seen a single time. The CDR3 here is CASRRDKHGYTF. DNA for the CDR3: TGTGCCAGCCGCCGGGACAAGCATGGCTACACCTTC. V and J are TRBV6-5 and TRBJ1-2, with D possibly TRBD1 on 6 matching bases. Trimming cost V 8 bases and J 6 bases, with 13 bases left between them. The CDR3 is 12 residues long. CDR1 MNHEY and CDR2 SVGAGI come from the germline V gene.

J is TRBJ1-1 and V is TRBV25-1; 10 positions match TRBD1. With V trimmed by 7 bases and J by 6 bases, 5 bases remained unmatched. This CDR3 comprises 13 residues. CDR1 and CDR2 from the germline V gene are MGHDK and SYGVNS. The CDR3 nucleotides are TGTGCCAGCATAGGGACAGGGGCATCTGAAGCTTTCTTT. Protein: CASIGTGASEAFF.

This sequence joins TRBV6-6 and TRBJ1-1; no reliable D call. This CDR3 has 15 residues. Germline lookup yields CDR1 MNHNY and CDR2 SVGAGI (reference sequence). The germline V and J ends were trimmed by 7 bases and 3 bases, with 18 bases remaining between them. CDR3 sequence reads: CASTLGGTADTEAFF. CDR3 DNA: TGTGCCAGCACCCTCGGCGGCACTGCTGACACTGAAGCTTTCTTT.

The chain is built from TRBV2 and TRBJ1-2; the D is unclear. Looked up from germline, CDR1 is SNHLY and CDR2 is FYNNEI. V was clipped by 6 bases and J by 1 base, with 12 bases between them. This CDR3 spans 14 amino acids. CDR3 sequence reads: CASSPWAFNYGYTF. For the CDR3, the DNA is TGTGCCAGCAGCCCGTGGGCGTTTAACTATGGCTACACCTTC.